This paragraph covers one T cell receptor (beta chain) sequence. V was pared by 0 bases and J by 11 bases, with 8 bases of the junction left unmatched. CDR3 size: 14 residues. Germline V gene lookup returns CDR1 LNHNV and CDR2 YYDKDF (reference sequence). The data were taken from a study of OX40 agonist ivuxolimab in advanced cancers. Method: immunoSEQ multiplex PCR; TCRdb's copy keeps in-frame clones and lacks some. Of about 67,000 clones listed, 85% to 95% are singletons. The sample in question was CD4+ or CD8+ T cells sorted from blood, obtained in a trial of the OX40 agonist ivuxolimab. This receptor was identified in an adult with an advanced solid tumor such as melanoma, head and neck, liver or kidney cancer. This chain joins TRBV15 and TRBJ2-7, with 9 bases identical to TRBD1. CDR3 nucleotide sequence: TGTGCCACCAGCAGAGATCAGGGGAGGACAGGGGAGTACTTC. This encodes CATSRDQGRTGEYF.